A single sample gave rise to the 13 T cell receptor beta chains below, sequenced in a study of post-analysis software for immune sequencing data (dated by TCRdb to 2014 to 2015). Beyond this particular receptor, the publication reports: Roughly 5 TRBV segments, including TRBV5-6, TRBV5-1 and TRBV20-1, were significantly more frequent in patients than controls.

The library was generated by PCR. The run used an Illumina HiSeq 2500. Unique molecular identifiers were incorporated into TCR beta cDNA libraries to reduce PCR and sequencing biases. Starting from the raw public reads, TCRdb applied fastp trimming at Q25, assembled clones with MiXCR and retained in-frame beta chains. Rows are unified per CDR3 protein, each entry keeping the most common DNA and genes. The sample yields about 430,000 distinct CDR3 sequences; 30% to 40% were counted once. The top ten clonotypes cover around 8% of the sample. No antigen has been identified for these receptors. The sequenced sample consisted of blood. These receptors were taken from a girl aged 2 to 10 with multiple sclerosis.

The chain joins TRBV5-1 to TRBJ2-1; 8 bases line up with TRBD2. With V trimmed by 5 bases and J by 7 bases, 8 bases remained unmatched. CDR1 and CDR2 from the germline V gene are SGHRS and YFSETQ. This CDR3 region has 14 residues. This CDR3 is CASSSGEAWNEQFF. CDR3 DNA: TGCGCCAGCAGTAGCGGGGAAGCGTGGAATGAGCAGTTCTTC.

This clonotype was detected a few times. The genes are TRBV12-3 or TRBV12-4 and TRBJ2-7; 7 nucleotides align to TRBD1. The ends lost 5 bases at V and 2 bases at J; junction bases unmatched: 6. The CDR3 totals 14 residues. CDR3 region: CASSPQGIAYEQYF. CDR3 bases: TGTGCCAGCAGTCCACAGGGGATCGCCTACGAGCAGTACTTC.

The chain is built from TRBV10-3 and TRBJ2-3, with TRBD2 matching 12 bases. CDR3 size: 16 residues. Germline loops: CDR1 ENHRY, CDR2 SYGVKD. J lost 2 bases, V lost 3 bases, and 3 bases had no gene match. CDR3 amino acids: CAISDGLAGLTDTQYF. The CDR3 DNA is TGTGCCATCAGTGATGGACTAGCGGGGCTCACAGATACGCAGTATTTT.

The chain joins TRBV18 to TRBJ2-5; perhaps TRBD2 as D (5 bases). Germline CDR1 and CDR2: KGHSH and LQKENI. The CDR3 length is 14 residues. V dropped 4 bases and J dropped 1 base, with 10 bases sitting between them. In nucleotides, the CDR3 is TGTGCCAGCTCACTACAGCGGTCCCAAGAGACCCAGTACTTC. Its protein is CASSLQRSQETQYF.

This clonotype appeared a few times. The gene calls are TRBV4-3 and TRBJ2-7, with 8 bases aligning to TRBD2. The CDR3 consists of 17 residues. V shed 0 bases and J 4 bases; nucleotides not matched to a gene: 11. Germline V CDR1 and CDR2: LGHNA, YSLEER. CDR3 DNA sequence: TGCGCCAGCAGCCAAGATTTCGGGGGGGCCCCCCCTTACGAGCAGTACTTC. Its protein is CASSQDFGGAPPYEQYF.

The rearrangement uses TRBV5-1 and TRBJ2-1; 11 nucleotides line up with TRBD1. The germline V gene has CDR1 SGHRS and CDR2 YFSETQ. With 4 bases clipped from V and 12 bases from J, the junction kept 12 bases outside the gene matches. CDR3 size: 15 residues. Here the CDR3 reads CASSEGTGGGTWQFF. The CDR3 DNA sequence: TGCGCCAGCAGCGAAGGGACAGGGGGGGGAACGTGGCAGTTCTTC.

This clonotype appeared a few times. J is TRBJ2-1 and V is TRBV7-2; a possible D gene is TRBD2 (6 bases). The germline gives CDR1 SGHTA, CDR2 FQGNSA. The CDR3 sequence is 15 residues long. The V gene lost 1 base and the J gene lost 4 bases, with 11 bases spanning the gap. The CDR3 DNA reads as TGTGCCAGCAGCTTAGACGCGGGGCCTTACAATGAGCAGTTCTTC. This translates into CASSLDAGPYNEQFF.

This clonotype was detected a few times. This chain joins TRBV5-1 and TRBJ1-6; possible D gene TRBD1, 5 bases. The CDR3 contains 16 residues. Germline-derived CDR1 and CDR2 are SGHRS and YFSETQ. V lost 4 bases, J lost 7 bases, and 18 bases lay in between. The CDR3 sequence: CASSHTRVSENSPLHF. The CDR3 nucleotides read TGCGCCAGCAGCCACACCAGGGTGTCTGAGAATTCACCCCTCCACTTT.

The V and J genes are TRBV28 and TRBJ2-5, with D perhaps matching TRBD1 or TRBD2 (7 bases each). CDR1 is MDHEN and CDR2 is SYDVKM in the germline V gene. Trimming cost V 9 bases and J 6 bases, with 20 bases left between them. The CDR3 totals 14 residues. CDR3 DNA: TGTGCCAGTAGACCCCCAGGGGGGGGACAGACCCAGTACTTC. Encoded protein: CASRPPGGGQTQYF.

This clonotype showed up just a few times. The gene calls are TRBV6-5 and TRBJ1-1; D not resolved. The germline V gene encodes CDR1 MNHEY and CDR2 SVGAGI. V was trimmed by 5 bases and J by 2 bases, leaving 9 bases between them. This CDR3 spans 13 amino acids. The CDR3 DNA follows: TGTGCCAGCAGTGGCCTACCCAACACTGAAGCTTTCTTT. Translation gives CASSGLPNTEAFF.

The chain employs TRBV9 and TRBJ1-6, with 9 bases that match TRBD1. The V and J ends lost 3 bases and 10 bases, in that order; junction bases with no gene match: 8. Germline V gene sequence: CDR1 SGDLS, CDR2 YYNGEE. The CDR3 sequence is 15 residues long. The CDR3 DNA follows: TGTGCCAGCAGCGACCGGGACAGGGAATGGTCACCCCTCCACTTT. Its protein is CASSDRDREWSPLHF.

About this clonotype itself: Germline and junction disagree at one end, which may indicate a read error. This chain uses TRBV15 with TRBJ2-1; possibly TRBD2 for D (5 bases). The CDR3 extends over 16 amino acids. CDR1 is LNHNV and CDR2 is YYDKDF in the germline V gene (reference sequence). CDR3 loop: CAASRALGVSYNEQFF. The CDR3 nucleotides are TGTGCCGCCAGCAGAGCGCTGGGAGTCTCCTACAATGAGCAGTTCTTC.

CDR3 nucleotides: TGCGCCAGCAGCCCTGAGGGATTGCGAGTTGCAGATACGCAGTATTTT. It translates to CASSPEGLRVADTQYF. The gene calls are TRBV5-1 and TRBJ2-3, with D tentatively TRBD2 (5 bases). The ends were cut back, 4 bases at V and 4 bases at J, with 19 bases in the middle. Germline V gives CDR1 SGHRS, CDR2 YFSETQ. This CDR3 comprises 16 residues.